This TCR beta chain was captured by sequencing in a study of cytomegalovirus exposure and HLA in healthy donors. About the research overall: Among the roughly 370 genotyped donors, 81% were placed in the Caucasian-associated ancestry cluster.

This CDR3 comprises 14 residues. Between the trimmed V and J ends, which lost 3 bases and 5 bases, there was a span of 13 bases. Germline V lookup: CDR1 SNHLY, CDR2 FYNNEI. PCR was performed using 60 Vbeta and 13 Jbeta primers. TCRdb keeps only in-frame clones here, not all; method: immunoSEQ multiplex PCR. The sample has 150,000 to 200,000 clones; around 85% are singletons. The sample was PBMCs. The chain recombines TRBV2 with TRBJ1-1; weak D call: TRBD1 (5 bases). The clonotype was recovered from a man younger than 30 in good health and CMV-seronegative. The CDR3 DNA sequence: TGTGCCAGCAGTGAGGTGGCAGGGAGGACTGAAGCTTTCTTT. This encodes CASSEVAGRTEAFF.